This T cell receptor (beta chain) was captured in a study of T cells in Graves' hyperthyroidism and ophthalmopathy. V was trimmed by 3 bases and J by 10 bases, leaving 15 bases between them. This CDR3 comprises 13 residues. Germline V gene data show CDR1 as SEHNR and CDR2 as FQNEAQ (reference sequence). The investigators amplified TCR beta CDR3 regions from RNA transcripts. The HTBI primer set served for first-round RT-PCR of the TCR CDR3. TCRdb itself ran the multiplex PCR reads through MiXCR, one entry per CDR3 protein. The table shows roughly 400,000 distinct CDR3 sequences, with approximately 14% occurring only once.

Specimen: blood. The clonotype was recovered from a woman between 18 and 29 years old with Graves' hyperthyroidism that later progressed to Graves' ophthalmopathy. The rearrangement links TRBV7-9 to TRBJ1-1, with D tentatively TRBD1 (5 bases). The CDR3 DNA is TGTGCCAGCAGCTTGGGGGGAAGAAAAGGAGCTTTCTTT. Translating it yields CASSLGGRKGAFF.